The 12 T cell receptor beta chains below come from one sample, sequenced in a study of patients and donors after allogeneic stem cell transplantation. TCRdb re-called the RT-PCR reads through MiXCR, storing one row per CDR3 protein. The sample holds about 960,000 distinct CDR3 sequences, under 20% seen once. The sample consisted of blood, either unsorted or a sorted T cell fraction (not recorded which). The receptors come from a human donor who was either an allogeneic HSCT recipient or a stem cell or donor lymphocyte infusion donor (not recorded which). It is not recorded whose cells these are; they may come from a transplant donor.

There are a few counts of this clonotype. This CDR3 is CASSTSQGAGINEQFF. In nucleotides, the CDR3 is TGTGCCAGCAGCACCTCCCAGGGAGCGGGAATCAATGAGCAGTTCTTC. V usage is TRBV7-9 and J usage is TRBJ2-1; the match to TRBD2 covers 7 bases. The CDR3 is made up of 16 amino acids. Looked up from germline, CDR1 is SEHNR and CDR2 is FQNEAQ (reference sequence). Trimming removed 5 bases from V and 6 bases from J; junction bases left unmatched: 13.

Only a few counts were recorded for this clonotype. The chain has TRBV11-2 and TRBJ2-4; 7 bases match TRBD2. CDR3 size: 19 residues. V lost 2 bases to trimming and J lost 0 bases; unmatched junction nucleotides: 13. From germline, CDR1 is SGHAT and CDR2 FQNNGV. The CDR3 protein is CASSLSGGGPHGAKNIQYF. The CDR3 DNA is TGTGCCAGCAGCTTATCGGGAGGAGGGCCCCACGGAGCCAAAAACATTCAGTACTTC.

The rearrangement uses TRBV7-2 and TRBJ2-7; 9 bases match TRBD1. CDR3 length equals 14 residues. V was clipped by 8 bases and J by 2 bases; unmatched bases: 7. Germline CDR1 SGHTA, CDR2 FQGNSA. CDR3 loop: CASARDRATYEQYF. In nucleotides, the CDR3 is TGTGCCAGCGCCCGGGACAGGGCGACCTACGAGCAGTACTTC.

The table lists this clonotype with a few counts. The chain has TRBV29-1 and TRBJ2-1; 8 bases line up with TRBD2. Germline-derived CDR1 and CDR2 are SQVTM and ANQGSEA. The J segment lost 4 bases and the V segment lost 6 bases, leaving 11 bases of the junction unmatched. The CDR3 has 15 residues. CDR3 loop: CSVDSGLALYNEQFF. In DNA, the CDR3 is TGCAGCGTGGACTCTGGACTAGCCCTATACAATGAGCAGTTCTTC.

This clonotype was detected only once. V and J are TRBV5-6 and TRBJ2-1; 8 positions agree with TRBD1. This CDR3 contains 16 residues. In germline, CDR1 is SGHDT, CDR2 YYEEEE. The trim removed 4 bases at V and 2 bases at J, leaving 8 bases unmatched. CDR3 in amino acids: CASSLQGVPPYNEQFF. The CDR3 nucleotides read TGTGCCAGCAGCCTACAGGGGGTGCCCCCCTACAATGAGCAGTTCTTC.

This clonotype was recorded a few times. The DNA of the CDR3 is TGCAGTGCCAATGACCTAGCGACTCTTAATCATGAGCAGTTCTTC. Protein: CSANDLATLNHEQFF. V gene TRBV20-1 combines with J gene TRBJ2-1, with a possible D match to TRBD2 (6 bases). There are 15 residues in the CDR3. With 6 bases removed from V and 8 bases from J, the gap between germline ends came to 23 bases. Germline CDR1 is DFQATT and CDR2 is SNEGSKA (reference sequence).

The genes are TRBV29-1 and TRBJ2-1; 12 positions match TRBD1. CDR3 length equals 14 residues. The junction had 6 bases not matched to a gene; V was cut back by 5 bases and J by 7 bases. CDR1 and CDR2 from the germline V gene are SQVTM and ANQGSEA. The CDR3 bases are TGCAGCGTTAGGGGACAGGGGGCGGTGAATGAGCAGTTCTTC. Protein product: CSVRGQGAVNEQFF.

In its sample, this clonotype was seen once. The gene calls are TRBV5-1 and TRBJ2-5; tentatively, D is TRBD2 (6 bases). The germline CDR1 and CDR2 sequences are SGHRS and YFSETQ. The CDR3 totals 11 residues. The V end was cut by 0 bases, the J end by 12 bases, with 9 bases between. The CDR3 region is CASSLGSGEYF. The CDR3 DNA reads as TGCGCCAGCAGCTTGGGATCGGGGGAGTACTTC.

The chain uses TRBV20-1 and TRBJ1-2, with unresolved D. V lost 5 bases, J lost 8 bases, and 12 bases lay in between. The germline CDR1 and CDR2 sequences are DFQATT and SNEGSKA (reference sequence). CDR3 size: 11 residues. The CDR3, as DNA: TGCAGTGCTCTTTGGGTGGACGGCTACACCTTC. It yields the protein CSALWVDGYTF.

Only a few counts were recorded for this clonotype. This chain uses TRBV2 with TRBJ1-2; D is unresolved. Germline CDR1 is SNHLY and CDR2 is FYNNEI. V dropped 1 base and J dropped 0 bases, with 6 bases sitting between them. CDR3 length: 14 amino acids. CDR3 in DNA: TGTGCCAGCAGTGAAGGAGGGTCTAACTATGGCTACACCTTC. This gives the protein CASSEGGSNYGYTF.

This clonotype was picked up a small number of times. The chain is built from TRBV5-1 and TRBJ2-3, with 11 bases that match TRBD2. Germline V gene sequence: CDR1 SGHRS, CDR2 YFSETQ. The CDR3 loop spans 16 amino acids. V gave up 4 bases and J gave up 3 bases; unmatched junction bases: 7. CDR3 DNA sequence: TGCGCCAGCAGCATTAGCGGGGGGGCCGATACAGATACGCAGTATTTT. Translated: CASSISGGADTDTQYF.

The genes are TRBV27 and TRBJ2-3; the D gene is possibly TRBD1 (6 bases). The CDR3 sequence is 14 residues long. Germline CDR1 reads MNHEY; CDR2 reads SMNVEV (reference sequence). V lost 5 bases to trimming and J lost 6 bases, with 15 bases between them. The chain's CDR3 is CASSPGDPRDTQYF. The CDR3 DNA sequence: TGTGCCAGCAGTCCAGGGGACCCTAGGGATACGCAGTATTTT.